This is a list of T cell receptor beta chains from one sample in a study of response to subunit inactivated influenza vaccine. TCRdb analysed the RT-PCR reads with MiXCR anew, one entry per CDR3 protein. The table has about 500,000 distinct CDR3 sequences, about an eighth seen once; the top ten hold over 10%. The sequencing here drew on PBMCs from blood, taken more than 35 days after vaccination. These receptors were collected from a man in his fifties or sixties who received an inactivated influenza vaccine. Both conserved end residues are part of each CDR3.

CASSPGPTNQPQHF,TRBV7-6,TRBJ1-5
CSARGLAGGQRDEQYF,TRBV20-1,TRBJ2-7
CASSVLAGVGRNEQFF,TRBV7-2,TRBJ2-1
CSGSGSYEQYF,TRBV20-1,TRBJ2-7
CASSLVGWGEKLFF,TRBV11-2,TRBJ1-4
CASSGWYQETQYF,TRBV7-9,TRBJ2-5
CASSDIQRGGLETQYF,TRBV10-2,TRBJ2-5
CASSTGTSGFGEQFF,TRBV6-2/TRBV6-3,TRBJ2-1
CASSRLGGAHNTEAFF,TRBV4-1,TRBJ1-1
CASSFKTPGQNTEAFF,TRBV6-1,TRBJ1-1
CASKPAGTSGVEQFF,TRBV7-9,TRBJ2-1
CASSRGQGAEAFF,TRBV6-6,TRBJ1-1
CAGRTGGSNTEAFF,TRBV5-1,TRBJ1-1
CASSVGWGPRVSEQYF,TRBV28,TRBJ2-7